This paragraph covers one TCR beta chain sequence. Per the original methods: Amplification from reference gene primers served as the basis for estimated nucleated cell counts. Assay used: immunoSEQ multiplex PCR; TCRdb lists only in-frame clones, some missing. V and J calls and clone size are given by that table; D and trimming were obtained from the DNA. The sample yields tens of thousands of clones, under 85% seen once. These data come from a study of blood T cell repertoires in COVID-19. Looking at the study overall: The United States, Italy and Spain provided the acute and convalescent COVID-19 samples. PBMCs, B-cell-depleted T cells, or T cells were the source of the cDNA or gDNA that made up the material.

The sequenced sample consisted of peripheral blood. The source of this sequence is a woman aged 80 or over with acute or convalescent COVID-19.

For the CDR3, the DNA is TGTGCCAGCATTACAGGGGGCGATGGCTACACCTTC. It specifies CASITGGDGYTF. The chain links TRBV2 to TRBJ1-2; 9 bases are shared with TRBD1. This CDR3 has 12 amino acids. Germline loops: CDR1 SNHLY, CDR2 FYNNEI. Germline trimming cut 7 bases from V and 6 bases from J; bases unmatched to any gene: 3.